The entry below describes one TCR beta chain. In the source study's methods: Amplified reference gene primers provided the basis for estimating nucleated cell counts. TCRdb keeps only in-frame clones here, not all; method: immunoSEQ multiplex PCR. From that table come the V and J calls and clone size; the DNA was used to work out D and trimming. The sample has roughly 390,000 clones; around 85% are singletons. CDR3 size: 15 residues. Trimming at V came to 5 bases and at J to 5 bases, leaving 9 bases not matched to a gene. Germline-derived CDR1 and CDR2 are MNHEY and SVGAGI. The data derive from a study of blood T cell repertoires in COVID-19.

This TCR was recovered from a woman aged 18-29 years with acute or convalescent COVID-19. The chain is built from TRBV6-5 and TRBJ1-1, with 9 bases matching TRBD1. The sample taken for sequencing was peripheral blood. CDR3 DNA: TGTGCCAGCAGTCGACCGGGACAGGGACGTACTGAAGCTTTCTTT. As protein: CASSRPGQGRTEAFF.